The 28 T cell receptor beta chains in this list originate from one sample, sequenced in a study of T cells in Graves' hyperthyroidism and ophthalmopathy. From RNA transcripts, TCR beta CDR3 regions were amplified. When the TCR CDR3 underwent first-round RT-PCR, the HTBI primer set was used. TCRdb fed the multiplex PCR reads into MiXCR, producing one record per CDR3 protein. The table lists some 250,000 distinct CDR3 sequences, 14% to 15% of them singletons. The sample comprised blood. These receptors came from a woman in her thirties or forties with Graves' hyperthyroidism that later progressed to Graves' ophthalmopathy.

This clonotype was recorded many times. The J gene is TRBJ2-2, the V gene TRBV19, with a tentative D call TRBD2 (6 bases). This CDR3 contains 16 residues. CDR1 and CDR2 from the germline V gene are LNHDA and SQIVND (reference sequence). V gave up 5 bases and J gave up 0 bases, with 13 bases separating them. CDR3 amino acids: CASSLLAVTNTGELFF. The CDR3 coding sequence is TGTGCCAGTAGTTTATTAGCGGTTACGAACACCGGGGAGCTGTTTTTT.

This clonotype was counted a few times. The chain has TRBV20-1 and TRBJ2-1, with 8 bases fitting TRBD2. CDR1 and CDR2 from the germline V gene are DFQATT and SNEGSKA (reference sequence). V was clipped by 3 bases and J by 4 bases; unmatched bases: 2. CDR3 length: 13 amino acids. In DNA form, the CDR3 reads TGCAGTGCTAGCGGGAGGGCTTACAATGAGCAGTTCTTC. This sequence encodes CSASGRAYNEQFF.

In its sample, this clonotype was seen many times. V is TRBV27 and J is TRBJ2-3; 9 bases align to TRBD2. The CDR3 length is 14 residues. V lost 5 bases to trimming and J lost 9 bases; unmatched junction nucleotides: 9. In germline, CDR1 is MNHEY, CDR2 SMNVEV (reference sequence). As DNA, the CDR3 is TGTGCCAGCAGTGTTTTAGCGGGAGATCTCACGCAGTATTTT. The encoded protein is CASSVLAGDLTQYF.

This clonotype was found many times. The chain couples TRBV28 to TRBJ1-1; possible D gene TRBD1, 6 bases. Trimming cost V 6 bases and J 4 bases, with 21 bases left between them. CDR1 and CDR2 from the germline V gene are MDHEN and SYDVKM. The CDR3 consists of 16 residues. The CDR3 nucleotides read TGTGCCAGCAGCGAATGGGGGCAGGGTAGGGGCACTGAAGCTTTCTTT. Amino acids: CASSEWGQGRGTEAFF.

This clonotype was seen many times. The gene calls are TRBV5-1 and TRBJ1-1; 7 bases are a match to TRBD1. V lost 3 bases to trimming and J lost 7 bases; unmatched junction nucleotides: 12. In germline, CDR1 is SGHRS, CDR2 YFSETQ. This CDR3 has 15 residues. This chain's CDR3 is CASSSESGTAVEAFF. The CDR3 DNA is TGCGCCAGCAGCTCTGAGTCCGGGACAGCCGTTGAAGCTTTCTTT.

There are a few counts of this clonotype. A much larger clone is a single base away; this may be a read error. V is TRBV5-6 and J is TRBJ1-1; D remains unclear. Germline V lookup: CDR1 SGHDT, CDR2 YYEEEE. CDR3 length: 15 residues. Trimming removed 4 bases from V and 1 base from J, with 14 bases in between. The CDR3 DNA reads TGTGCCAGCAGCCCCTCATACATAGGGAACACTGAAGCTTTCTTT. Protein: CASSPSYIGNTEAFF.

The sample holds a few counts of this clonotype. J is TRBJ2-1 and V is TRBV10-2, with D tentatively TRBD2 (6 bases). From germline, CDR1 is WSHSY and CDR2 SAAADI. This CDR3 has 21 amino acids. The ends were cut back, 0 bases at V and 9 bases at J, with 33 bases in the middle. The CDR3 loop reads CASSESLGRLTMSTGFTEQFF. In nucleotides, the CDR3 is TGCGCCAGCAGTGAGTCCCTCGGGAGATTGACAATGAGCACAGGCTTTACTGAGCAGTTCTTC.

This clonotype came up many times. The V and J genes are TRBV2 and TRBJ2-7; D might be TRBD2 (6 bases). The germline V and J ends were trimmed by 1 base and 2 bases, with 12 bases remaining between them. The CDR3 contains 15 residues. CDR1 is SNHLY and CDR2 is FYNNEI in the germline V gene. Here the CDR3 DNA reads TGTGCCAGCAGTGAAGGGGCGGGAACGGCCTACGAGCAGTACTTC. Its protein is CASSEGAGTAYEQYF.

The table lists this clonotype with many counts. The genes are TRBV30 and TRBJ1-5; 8 bases fit TRBD1. CDR1 and CDR2 from the germline V gene are GTSNPN and SVGIG (reference sequence). The CDR3 consists of 13 residues. The J segment lost 5 bases and the V segment lost 2 bases, leaving 2 bases of the junction unmatched. The CDR3 nucleotides read TGTGCCTGGAGTAGACAGGGGTATCAGCCCCAGCATTTT. Its protein product is CAWSRQGYQPQHF. Complete variable domain (other parts from reference TRBV30 and TRBJ1-5): SQTIHQWPATLVQPVGSPLSLECTVEGTSNPNLYWYRQAAGRGLQLLFYSVGIGQISSEVPQNLSASRPQDRQFILSSKKLLLSDSGFYLCAWSRQGYQPQHFGDGTRLSIL.

The table lists this clonotype with many counts. This rearrangement joins TRBV24-1 to TRBJ2-2; no clear D. Germline lookup yields CDR1 KGHDR and CDR2 SFDVKD. The CDR3 is 12 amino acids. Trimming left V 6 bases short and J 7 bases short, with 8 bases between. CDR3 region: CATSRQLGELFF. The CDR3 region has the DNA TGTGCCACCAGTCGTCAGCTCGGGGAGCTGTTTTTT.

The sample holds many counts of this clonotype. The chain couples TRBV3-1 to TRBJ2-3; D call uncertain. The CDR3 spans 12 residues. Germline V gene data show CDR1 as LGHDT and CDR2 as YNNKEL (reference sequence). V was clipped by 3 bases and J by 5 bases, with 6 bases between them. CDR3 residues: CASSHAQDTQYF. In DNA, the CDR3 is TGTGCCAGCAGCCATGCCCAAGATACGCAGTATTTT.

In this sample, this clonotype turned up many times. This chain connects TRBV7-9 to TRBJ2-7; no definite D call. CDR1 is SEHNR and CDR2 is FQNEAQ in the germline V gene (reference sequence). The V gene lost 5 bases and the J gene lost 2 bases, with 7 bases spanning the gap. The CDR3 length is 12 residues. This chain's CDR3 is CASSDETYEQYF. Written as DNA, the CDR3 is TGTGCCAGCAGCGACGAGACCTACGAGCAGTACTTC.

The rearrangement links TRBV3-1 to TRBJ1-3, with unresolved D. The V gene lost 2 bases and the J gene lost 0 bases, with 14 bases spanning the gap. Germline V lookup: CDR1 LGHDT, CDR2 YNNKEL (reference sequence). The length of the CDR3 is 17 residues. The CDR3, as DNA: TGTGCCAGCAGCCAAATGGTGGAGAAGGGCTCTGGAAACACCATATATTTT. Protein: CASSQMVEKGSGNTIYF.

This clonotype was seen many times. The chain combines TRBV6-1 with TRBJ2-1; D remains unclear. V was cut by 5 bases and J by 0 bases, with 14 bases left in between. The CDR3 totals 16 residues. CDR1 is MNHNS and CDR2 is SASEGT in the germline V gene. DNA of the CDR3: TGTGCCAGCAGTTCCATCTCTGACACCTCCTACAATGAGCAGTTCTTC. Protein sequence: CASSSISDTSYNEQFF.

This clonotype was seen a few times. This chain links TRBV6-2 or TRBV6-3 with TRBJ2-7; 15 positions agree with TRBD2. V gave up 9 bases and J gave up 2 bases; unmatched junction bases: 2. Germline V gene data show CDR1 as MNHEY and CDR2 as SVGEGT. CDR3 size: 14 residues. The CDR3 DNA is TGTGCCAGTGGACTAGCGGGAGGGACCTACGAGCAGTACTTC. Translating it yields CASGLAGGTYEQYF.

The table lists this clonotype with many counts. The chain joins TRBV28 to TRBJ1-4; 10 positions match TRBD1. The CDR3 has 15 residues. The trim removed 4 bases at V and 10 bases at J, leaving 9 bases unmatched. CDR1 is MDHEN and CDR2 is SYDVKM in the germline V gene. This chain's CDR3 is CASSSTDRGRGKLFF. The DNA of the CDR3 is TGTGCCAGCAGTTCCACCGACAGGGGGCGAGGAAAACTGTTTTTT.

This clonotype showed up many times. The chain couples TRBV28 to TRBJ1-4; D gene ambiguous. Trimming cost V 4 bases and J 7 bases, with 16 bases left between them. The CDR3 contains 15 residues. The V gene's germline CDR1 is MDHEN and CDR2 SYDVKM. CDR3 nucleotides: TGTGCCAGCAGTTCTCTACGTTGGGAGTTTGAAAAACTGTTTTTT. It is translated as CASSSLRWEFEKLFF.

Ten or more counts support this clonotype. The chain carries TRBV12-3 or TRBV12-4 and TRBJ2-6; 11 bases map to TRBD2. This CDR3 is 16 amino acids long. After removal of 5 bases from V and 2 bases from J, the junction contained 2 bases not matched to a gene. For the CDR3, the DNA is TGTGCCAGCAGTGGGACTAGCGGCGCTGGGGCCAACGTCCTGACTTTC. Translated, it gives CASSGTSGAGANVLTF.

The J gene is TRBJ2-5, the V gene TRBV12-3 or TRBV12-4; 9 bases match TRBD2. The CDR3 is 18 amino acids. Germline trimming cut 3 bases from V and 1 base from J; bases unmatched to any gene: 12. This CDR3 is CASSFRAGGGSGQETQYF. CDR3 sequence (DNA): TGTGCCAGCAGTTTTCGAGCGGGAGGTGGGAGCGGCCAAGAGACCCAGTACTTC.

The J gene is TRBJ2-7, the V gene TRBV20-1; D is unclear. The germline V gene encodes CDR1 DFQATT and CDR2 SNEGSKA (reference sequence). The V end was cut by 1 base, the J end by 0 bases, with 7 bases between. The CDR3 has 13 residues. For the CDR3, the DNA is TGCAGTGCTAGAGCTGTGAGCTCCTACGAGCAGTACTTC. This encodes CSARAVSSYEQYF.

The chain joins TRBV30 to TRBJ2-1, with D possibly being TRBD2 (6 bases). V was cut by 0 bases and J by 5 bases, with 11 bases left in between. Germline V gives CDR1 GTSNPN, CDR2 SVGIG (reference sequence). The CDR3 spans 14 residues. The CDR3 reads CAWSVWTGDNEQFF. CDR3 DNA: TGTGCCTGGAGTGTTTGGACGGGAGACAATGAGCAGTTCTTC.

This clonotype was recorded at least ten times. The rearrangement joins TRBV27 to TRBJ2-1; D uncertain. This CDR3 region has 15 residues. V lost 3 bases and J lost 6, with 15 bases in between. CDR1 is MNHEY and CDR2 is SMNVEV in the germline V gene (reference sequence). The CDR3 sequence is CASSFGQVGFNEQFF. CDR3 bases: TGTGCCAGCAGTTTTGGGCAGGTAGGGTTCAATGAGCAGTTCTTC.

The chain joins TRBV4-2 to TRBJ1-2; the match to TRBD1 covers 11 bases. CDR1 LGHNA and CDR2 YNFKEQ come from the germline V gene. The trim removed 1 base at V and 8 bases at J, leaving 6 bases unmatched. This CDR3 contains 15 residues. CDR3 coding DNA: TGTGCCAGCAGCCAAGGCGGGACAGGGGGGAGAGGCTACACCTTC. Translating it yields CASSQGGTGGRGYTF.

V usage is TRBV5-1 and J usage is TRBJ2-1; D is ambiguous. This CDR3 region has 14 residues. Trimming cost V 0 bases and J 6 bases, with 10 bases left between them. Germline V gene lookup returns CDR1 SGHRS and CDR2 YFSETQ. The CDR3 DNA sequence: TGCGCCAGCAGCTTGGGGGTCCCGGGCAATGAGCAGTTCTTC. Translated: CASSLGVPGNEQFF.

This clonotype appeared many times. This sequence joins TRBV28 and TRBJ1-1; 9 positions match TRBD1. Germline CDR1 MDHEN, CDR2 SYDVKM. The CDR3 is 16 amino acids. V shed 6 bases, J shed 0 bases, and the junction held 8 bases outside the gene matches. This CDR3 reads CASSTGTGKMNTEAFF. The DNA of the CDR3 is TGTGCCAGCAGCACCGGGACAGGGAAGATGAACACTGAAGCTTTCTTT.

The rearrangement joins TRBV6-5 to TRBJ2-7; D uncertain. Germline-derived CDR1 and CDR2 are MNHEY and SVGAGI. This CDR3 is built from 13 residues. V was trimmed by 2 bases and J by 6 bases, leaving 11 bases between them. CDR3 region: CASSYDGWGEQYF. The CDR3 DNA reads TGTGCCAGCAGTTACGATGGGTGGGGCGAGCAGTACTTC.

The chain employs TRBV6-2 or TRBV6-3 and TRBJ2-7, with 9 bases matching TRBD1. The CDR3 loop spans 15 amino acids. Germline lookup yields CDR1 MNHEY and CDR2 SVGEGT. With 5 bases clipped from V and 6 bases from J, the junction kept 11 bases outside the gene matches. The CDR3 nucleotides read TGTGCCAGCAGTCGTTCCGGGACAGGGCGGACCGAGCAGTACTTC. This translates into CASSRSGTGRTEQYF.

In this sample, this clonotype turned up many times. V gene TRBV5-1 combines with J gene TRBJ1-1; tentative D call: TRBD1 (5 bases). This CDR3 is built from 18 residues. Trimming stripped 1 base from V and 4 bases from J, with 23 bases between. CDR1 and CDR2 (germline): SGHRS, YFSETQ. CDR3 bases: TGCGCCAGCAGCTTGCAGGGTTTGAGATCTTTGGGGAGCACTGAAGCTTTCTTT. It codes for CASSLQGLRSLGSTEAFF.